This TCR beta chain was sequenced during a study of T cells in Graves' hyperthyroidism and ophthalmopathy. It was RNA transcripts that yielded the amplified TCR beta CDR3 regions. In the first-round RT-PCR of the TCR CDR3, the HTBI primer set was used. TCRdb used MiXCR to reprocess the multiplex PCR reads, holding one entry per CDR3 protein. Counted here are hundreds of thousands of distinct CDR3 sequences, 13% to 15% occurring once; the ten biggest clones make up around 20%. This CDR3 comprises 15 residues. The germline CDR1 and CDR2 sequences are SGHAT and FQNNGV. V lost 4 bases and J 5 bases, leaving 14 bases between the germline ends. This clonotype was seen at least ten times.

This chain uses TRBV11-2 with TRBJ2-2, with D perhaps TRBD1 or TRBD2 (6 bases each). The source is a woman in her sixties or seventies with Graves' ophthalmopathy. Material: blood. The CDR3 is CASSSRGGRTGELFF. The CDR3 DNA reads TGTGCCAGCAGCTCACGTGGGGGGCGGACCGGGGAGCTGTTTTTT.